This TCR beta chain was captured in a study of cytomegalovirus exposure and HLA in healthy donors. The PCR was carried out with 60 Vbeta primers and 13 Jbeta primers. Method: immunoSEQ multiplex PCR; TCRdb's copy keeps in-frame clones and lacks some. The repertoire consists of 120,000 or so clones, with about 79% occurring once and the leading ten covering 1.5% to 2.5%. Trimming took 5 bases from V and 4 from J, leaving 17 bases between them. Germline V gives CDR1 MNHEY, CDR2 SVGAGI. CDR3 length: 15 residues. Specimen: PBMCs. This sequence originates from a young man in good health and CMV-seronegative. This rearrangement joins TRBV6-5 to TRBJ1-1; TRBD1 might be the D (6 bases). The CDR3 region is CASSAPGERATEAFF. CDR3 DNA: TGTGCCAGCAGTGCCCCAGGGGAAAGGGCCACTGAAGCTTTCTTT.